This TCR beta chain stems from a study of cytomegalovirus exposure and HLA in healthy donors. Points from the study as a whole: As immune exposure information, only CMV serostatus was available. As confirmed in vitro, three CMV-associated chains were specific for CMV antigens. Indistinguishability led to the exclusion of some V segments, TRBV6-2 and TRBV6-3 included.

Vbeta (60) and Jbeta (13) primers were used in the PCR. The data were produced by immunoSEQ multiplex PCR, yet TCRdb's version contains in-frame clones alone and is incomplete. This sample has about 130,000 clones, with approximately 84% found just once. The CDR3 is 17 amino acids. Germline assignment: CDR1 SEHNR and CDR2 FQNEAQ (reference sequence). V gave up 5 bases and J gave up 4 bases, with 18 bases separating them. Comments on this clone: Its target is not known.

This chain uses TRBV7-9 with TRBJ2-6; D may be TRBD1 (5 bases). The clonotype originates from a boy aged 2 to 9 in good health and CMV-seronegative. The sample was PBMCs. Here the CDR3 DNA reads TGTGCCAGCAGCCCAGCCCACAAGGGGCAAGGGGCCAACGTCCTGACTTTC. Amino acid sequence: CASSPAHKGQGANVLTF.